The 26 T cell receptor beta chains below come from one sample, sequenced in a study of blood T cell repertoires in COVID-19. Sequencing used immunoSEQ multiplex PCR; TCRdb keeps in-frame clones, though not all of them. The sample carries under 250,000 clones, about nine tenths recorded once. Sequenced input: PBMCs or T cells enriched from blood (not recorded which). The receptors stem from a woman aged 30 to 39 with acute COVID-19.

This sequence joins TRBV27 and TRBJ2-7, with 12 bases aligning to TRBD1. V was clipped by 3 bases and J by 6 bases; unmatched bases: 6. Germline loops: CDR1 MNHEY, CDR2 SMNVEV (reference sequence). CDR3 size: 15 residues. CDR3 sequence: CASSFAGTGGSEQYF. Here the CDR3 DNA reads TGTGCCAGCAGTTTCGCCGGGACAGGGGGCTCCGAGCAGTACTTC.

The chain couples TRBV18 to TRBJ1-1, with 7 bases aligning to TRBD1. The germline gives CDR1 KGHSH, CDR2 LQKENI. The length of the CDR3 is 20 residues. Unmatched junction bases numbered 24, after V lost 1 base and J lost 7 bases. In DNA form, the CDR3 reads TGTGCCAGCTCACCACAAGGTATCTTAAGGGGGCAAGAGGGCTTCTATGAAGCTTTCTTT. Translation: CASSPQGILRGQEGFYEAFF.

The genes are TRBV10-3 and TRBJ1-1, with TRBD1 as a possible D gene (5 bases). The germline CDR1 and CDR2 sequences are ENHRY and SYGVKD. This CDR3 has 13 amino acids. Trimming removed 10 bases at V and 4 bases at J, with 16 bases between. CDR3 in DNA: TGTGCCACCCTGGGGGGGTTCGTCACTGAAGCTTTCTTT. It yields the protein CATLGGFVTEAFF.

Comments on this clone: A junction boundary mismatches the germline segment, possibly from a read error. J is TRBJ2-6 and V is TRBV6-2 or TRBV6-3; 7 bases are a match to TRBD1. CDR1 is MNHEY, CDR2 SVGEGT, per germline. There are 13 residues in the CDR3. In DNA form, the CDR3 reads TGTGCCAGCAGTTACACAGGGGTCAACGTCCTGACTTTC. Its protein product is CASSYTGVNVLTF.

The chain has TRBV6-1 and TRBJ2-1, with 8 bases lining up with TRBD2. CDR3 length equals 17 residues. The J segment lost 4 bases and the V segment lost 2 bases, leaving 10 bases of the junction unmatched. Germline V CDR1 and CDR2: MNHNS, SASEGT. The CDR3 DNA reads TGTGCCAGCAGTGAATTTCGCGGTAGCGGGACTTACAATGAGCAGTTCTTC. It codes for CASSEFRGSGTYNEQFF.

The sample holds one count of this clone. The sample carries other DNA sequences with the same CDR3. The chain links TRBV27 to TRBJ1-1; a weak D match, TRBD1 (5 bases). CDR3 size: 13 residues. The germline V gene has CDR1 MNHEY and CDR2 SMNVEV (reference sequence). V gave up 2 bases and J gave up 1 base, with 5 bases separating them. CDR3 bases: TGTGCCAGCAGTTTAACAGGGAACACTGAAGCTTTCTTT. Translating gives CASSLTGNTEAFF.

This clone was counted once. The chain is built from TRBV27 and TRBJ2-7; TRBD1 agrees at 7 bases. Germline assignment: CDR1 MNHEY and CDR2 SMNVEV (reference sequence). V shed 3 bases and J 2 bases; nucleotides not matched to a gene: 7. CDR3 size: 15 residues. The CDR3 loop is CASSFSTGSTYEQYF. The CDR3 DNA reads TGTGCCAGCAGTTTCTCGACAGGGAGTACCTACGAGCAGTACTTC.

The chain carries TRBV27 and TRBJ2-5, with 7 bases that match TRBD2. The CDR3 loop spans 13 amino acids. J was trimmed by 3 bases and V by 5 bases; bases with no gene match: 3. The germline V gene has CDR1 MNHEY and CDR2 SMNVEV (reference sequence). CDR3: CASSLAAKETQYF. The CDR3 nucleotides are TGTGCCAGCAGTCTAGCGGCTAAAGAGACCCAGTACTTC.

The CDR3 coding sequence is TGTGCCAGCAGCCAAGATCCCACCGGCGGACCAGGGTATGGCTACACCTTC. Its translation: CASSQDPTGGPGYGYTF. The chain recombines TRBV4-2 with TRBJ1-2; D might be TRBD1 (5 bases). CDR3 length: 17 amino acids. Germline V gives CDR1 LGHNA, CDR2 YNFKEQ. V lost 0 bases to trimming and J lost 5 bases, with 19 bases between them.

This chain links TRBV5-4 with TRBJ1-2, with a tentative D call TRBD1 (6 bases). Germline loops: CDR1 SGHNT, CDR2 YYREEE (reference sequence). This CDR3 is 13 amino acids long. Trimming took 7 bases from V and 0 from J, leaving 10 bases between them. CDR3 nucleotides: TGTGCCAGCGCGGACAGAACTAACTATGGCTACACCTTC. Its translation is CASADRTNYGYTF.

For the CDR3, the DNA is TGTGCCAGCAGCTTTCGGGGGGCCGGGGAGACCCAGTACTTC. Translation: CASSFRGAGETQYF. The rearrangement links TRBV5-4 to TRBJ2-5; maybe TRBD2 (7 bases). V lost 2 bases and J lost 5, with 13 bases in between. Germline loops: CDR1 SGHNT, CDR2 YYREEE (reference sequence). The CDR3 is 14 residues long.

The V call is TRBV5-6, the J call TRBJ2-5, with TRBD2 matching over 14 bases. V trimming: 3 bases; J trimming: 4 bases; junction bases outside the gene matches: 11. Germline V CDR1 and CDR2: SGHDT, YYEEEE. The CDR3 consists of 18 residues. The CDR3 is CASSWGTGLAGEGETQYF. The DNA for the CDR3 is TGTGCCAGCAGCTGGGGAACGGGACTAGCGGGGGAGGGAGAGACCCAGTACTTC.

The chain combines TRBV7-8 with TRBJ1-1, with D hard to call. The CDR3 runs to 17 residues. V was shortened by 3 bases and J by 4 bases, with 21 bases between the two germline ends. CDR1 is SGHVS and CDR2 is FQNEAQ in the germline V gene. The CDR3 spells CASSFSHVESLSTEAFF. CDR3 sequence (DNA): TGTGCCAGCAGCTTCTCGCATGTGGAGTCCTTGAGCACTGAAGCTTTCTTT.

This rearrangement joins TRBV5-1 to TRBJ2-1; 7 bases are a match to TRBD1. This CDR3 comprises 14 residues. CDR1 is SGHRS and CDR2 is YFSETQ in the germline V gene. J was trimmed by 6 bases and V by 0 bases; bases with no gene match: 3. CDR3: CASSLADRANEQFF. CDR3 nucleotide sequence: TGCGCCAGCAGCTTGGCAGACAGGGCCAATGAGCAGTTCTTC.

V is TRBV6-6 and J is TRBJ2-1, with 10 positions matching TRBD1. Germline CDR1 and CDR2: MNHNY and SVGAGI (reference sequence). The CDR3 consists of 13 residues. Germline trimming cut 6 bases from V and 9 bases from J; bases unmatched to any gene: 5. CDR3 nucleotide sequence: TGTGCCAGCAGCACGACAGGGGGCCCTGAGCAGTTCTTC. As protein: CASSTTGGPEQFF.

In DNA, the CDR3 is TGCAGCGCCGAAACCGGGGGGAGAGACAATGAGCAGTTCTTC. Protein sequence: CSAETGGRDNEQFF. This chain uses TRBV29-1 with TRBJ2-1; 7 bases line up with TRBD2. CDR3 length: 14 residues. Per the germline V gene, CDR1 is SQVTM and CDR2 is ANQGSEA. Trimming at V came to 7 bases and at J to 5 bases, leaving 11 bases not matched to a gene.

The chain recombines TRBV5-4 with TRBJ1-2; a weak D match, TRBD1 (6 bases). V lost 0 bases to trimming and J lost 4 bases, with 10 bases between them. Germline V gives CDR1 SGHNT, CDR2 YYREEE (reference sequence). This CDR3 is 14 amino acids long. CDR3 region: CASSLEGDAYGYTF. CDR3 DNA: TGTGCCAGCAGCTTGGAGGGGGACGCCTATGGCTACACCTTC.

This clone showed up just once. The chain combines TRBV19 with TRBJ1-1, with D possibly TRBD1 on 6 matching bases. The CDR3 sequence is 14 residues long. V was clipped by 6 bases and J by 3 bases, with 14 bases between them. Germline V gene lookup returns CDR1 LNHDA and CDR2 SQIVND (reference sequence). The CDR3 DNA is TGTGCCAGTAGAGACACAGGGTGGGACACTGAAGCTTTCTTT. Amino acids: CASRDTGWDTEAFF.

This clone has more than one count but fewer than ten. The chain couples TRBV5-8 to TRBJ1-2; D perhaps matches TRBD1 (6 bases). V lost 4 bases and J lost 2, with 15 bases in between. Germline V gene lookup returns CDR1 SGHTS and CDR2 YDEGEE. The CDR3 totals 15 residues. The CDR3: CASSLDRRPNYGYTF. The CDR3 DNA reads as TGTGCCAGCAGCCTCGACAGGCGCCCCAACTATGGCTACACCTTC.

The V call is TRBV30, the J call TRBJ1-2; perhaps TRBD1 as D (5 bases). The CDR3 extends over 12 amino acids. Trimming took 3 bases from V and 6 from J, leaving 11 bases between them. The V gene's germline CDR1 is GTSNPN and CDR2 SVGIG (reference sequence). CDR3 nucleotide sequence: TGTGCCTGGAGCGCGGGACCCGATGGCTACACCTTC. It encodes CAWSAGPDGYTF. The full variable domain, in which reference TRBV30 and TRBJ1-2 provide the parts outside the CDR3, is SQTIHQWPATLVQPVGSPLSLECTVEGTSNPNLYWYRQAAGRGLQLLFYSVGIGQISSEVPQNLSASRPQDRQFILSSKKLLLSDSGFYLCAWSAGPDGYTFGSGTRLTVV.

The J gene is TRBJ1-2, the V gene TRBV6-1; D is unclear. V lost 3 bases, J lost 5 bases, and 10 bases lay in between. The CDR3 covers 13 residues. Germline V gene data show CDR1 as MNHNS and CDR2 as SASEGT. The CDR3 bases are TGTGCCAGCAGTGAGTACAGAGGGTATGGCTACACCTTC. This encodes CASSEYRGYGYTF.

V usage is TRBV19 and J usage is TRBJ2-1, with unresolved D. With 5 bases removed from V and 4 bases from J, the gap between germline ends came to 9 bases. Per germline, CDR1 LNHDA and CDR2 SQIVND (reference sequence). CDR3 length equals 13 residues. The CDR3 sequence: CASSSRSYNEQFF. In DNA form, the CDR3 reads TGTGCCAGTAGTTCTCGGAGTTACAATGAGCAGTTCTTC.

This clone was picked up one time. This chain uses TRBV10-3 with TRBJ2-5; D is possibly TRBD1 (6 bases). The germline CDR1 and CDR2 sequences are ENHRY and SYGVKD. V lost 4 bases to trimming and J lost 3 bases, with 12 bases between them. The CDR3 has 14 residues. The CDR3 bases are TGTGCCATCAGTGCCGCCGAGGGGGAAGAGACCCAGTACTTC. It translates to CAISAAEGEETQYF.

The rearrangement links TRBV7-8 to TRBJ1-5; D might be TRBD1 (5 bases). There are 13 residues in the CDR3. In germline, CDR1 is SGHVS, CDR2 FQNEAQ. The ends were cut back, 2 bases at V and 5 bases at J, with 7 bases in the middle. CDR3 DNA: TGTGCCAGCAGCTTACGGGGGGATCAGCCCCAGCATTTT. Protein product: CASSLRGDQPQHF.

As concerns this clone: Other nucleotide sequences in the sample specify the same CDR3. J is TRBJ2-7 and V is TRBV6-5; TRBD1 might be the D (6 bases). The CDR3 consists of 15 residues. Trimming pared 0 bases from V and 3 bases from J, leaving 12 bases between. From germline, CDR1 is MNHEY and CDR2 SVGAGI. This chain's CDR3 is CASSYSKGRGYEQYF. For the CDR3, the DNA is TGTGCCAGCAGTTACTCGAAGGGCAGGGGCTACGAGCAGTACTTC.

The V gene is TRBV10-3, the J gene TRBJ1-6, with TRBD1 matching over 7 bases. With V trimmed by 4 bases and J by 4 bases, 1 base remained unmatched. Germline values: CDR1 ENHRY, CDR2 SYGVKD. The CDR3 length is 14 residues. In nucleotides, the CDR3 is TGTGCCATCAGTGTGGACAGGTATAATTCACCCCTCCACTTT. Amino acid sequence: CAISVDRYNSPLHF.